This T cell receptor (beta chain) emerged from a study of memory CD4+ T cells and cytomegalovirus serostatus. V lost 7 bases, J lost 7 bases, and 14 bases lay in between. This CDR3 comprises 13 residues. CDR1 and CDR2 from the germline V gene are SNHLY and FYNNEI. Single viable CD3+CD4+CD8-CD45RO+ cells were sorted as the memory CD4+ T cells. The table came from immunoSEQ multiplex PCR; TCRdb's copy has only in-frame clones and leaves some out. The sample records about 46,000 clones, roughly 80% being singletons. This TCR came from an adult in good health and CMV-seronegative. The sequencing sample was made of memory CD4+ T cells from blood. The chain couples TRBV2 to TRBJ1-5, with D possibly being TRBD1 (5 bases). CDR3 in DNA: TGTGCCAGCACCTTCGGGGGACGGCAGCCCCAGCATTTT. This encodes CASTFGGRQPQHF.